The rows below give T cell receptor beta chains drawn from one sample of a study of blood T cells in healthy people across ages. TCRdb called the 5' RACE reads again in MiXCR, with one record for every CDR3 protein. The sample has 800,000 to 950,000 distinct CDR3 sequences; 35% to 40% are singletons. Specimen: blood. The receptors here all came from a man between 18 and 29 years old in good health. CDR3s include the opening cysteine and the closing phenylalanine or tryptophan. Fields, in order: J gene, V gene, CDR3 protein.

J gene: TRBJ2-3
V gene: TRBV12-3/TRBV12-4
CDR3 protein: CASSLGPGLVRADTQYF

J gene: TRBJ1-5
V gene: TRBV24-1
CDR3 protein: CATSGSGYNQPQHF

J gene: TRBJ2-2
V gene: TRBV20-1
CDR3 protein: CSARDWGTANTGELFF

J gene: TRBJ1-1
V gene: TRBV15
CDR3 protein: CATSRTGRTEAFF

J gene: TRBJ1-5
V gene: TRBV7-2
CDR3 protein: CASGSGSNQPQHF

J gene: TRBJ2-1
V gene: TRBV12-3/TRBV12-4
CDR3 protein: CASSSSGRSSYNEQFF

J gene: TRBJ2-5
V gene: TRBV18
CDR3 protein: CTSSSNSEETQYF

J gene: TRBJ1-4
V gene: TRBV10-3
CDR3 protein: CAISRQGINEKLFF

J gene: TRBJ2-6
V gene: TRBV3-1
CDR3 protein: CASSHSAGGSSGANVLTF

J gene: TRBJ2-5
V gene: TRBV5-1
CDR3 protein: CASSLGTGGTETQYF

J gene: TRBJ2-2
V gene: TRBV4-3
CDR3 protein: CASSQDKEITGELFF

J gene: TRBJ2-1
V gene: TRBV21-1
CDR3 protein: CASSKVTPVGRYNEQFF

J gene: TRBJ1-3
V gene: TRBV6-6
CDR3 protein: CASSDRSGNTIYF

J gene: TRBJ1-5
V gene: TRBV4-1
CDR3 protein: CASSQAGAQPQHF

J gene: TRBJ1-4
V gene: TRBV10-3
CDR3 protein: CAISEGGATNEKLFF

J gene: TRBJ2-1
V gene: TRBV7-8
CDR3 protein: CASTQSGGAQGNEQFF

J gene: TRBJ2-5
V gene: TRBV2
CDR3 protein: CASSVSMAGSETQYF

J gene: TRBJ2-5
V gene: TRBV5-1
CDR3 protein: CASSLAGDRGNNEQYF

J gene: TRBJ1-1
V gene: TRBV27
CDR3 protein: CASSYRQVNTEAFF

J gene: TRBJ2-2
V gene: TRBV20-1
CDR3 protein: CSARIVAGGNTGELFF

J gene: TRBJ2-1
V gene: TRBV20-1
CDR3 protein: CSARDRGGPSYSEQFF

J gene: TRBJ2-5
V gene: TRBV12-3/TRBV12-4
CDR3 protein: CASTKAAAGQETQYF

J gene: TRBJ2-3
V gene: TRBV4-3
CDR3 protein: CASSQDQAYTQYF

J gene: TRBJ1-5
V gene: TRBV4-3
CDR3 protein: CASSQEADNQPQHF

J gene: TRBJ1-4
V gene: TRBV12-3/TRBV12-4
CDR3 protein: CASSLGQGNEKLFF

J gene: TRBJ2-6
V gene: TRBV7-9
CDR3 protein: CASSLGVPPGANVLTF

J gene: .
V gene: TRBV15
CDR3 protein: CATSRERGAEETQYF

J gene: TRBJ1-2
V gene: TRBV5-6
CDR3 protein: CTSSGALDTNYGYTF

J gene: TRBJ2-6
V gene: TRBV19
CDR3 protein: CASSTRGRESGANVLTF

J gene: TRBJ2-3
V gene: TRBV12-3/TRBV12-4
CDR3 protein: CASSRAGPKKGTDTQYF

J gene: TRBJ2-2
V gene: TRBV3-1
CDR3 protein: CASSPSGTGRPRTGELFF

J gene: TRBJ2-1
V gene: TRBV11-2
CDR3 protein: CASRPGTETYNEQFF

J gene: TRBJ2-6
V gene: TRBV4-1
CDR3 protein: CASSQVRGSSGANVLTF

J gene: TRBJ2-7
V gene: TRBV6-2/TRBV6-3
CDR3 protein: CASSPWAGVTYEQYF

J gene: TRBJ2-1
V gene: TRBV7-2
CDR3 protein: CASSLLAGTYNEQFF

J gene: TRBJ2-4
V gene: TRBV28
CDR3 protein: CASRPPTGTLFPPYF

J gene: TRBJ1-1
V gene: TRBV6-5
CDR3 protein: CASSYSPMNTEAFF

J gene: TRBJ2-3
V gene: TRBV10-3
CDR3 protein: CAISESLAGGRTDTQYF

J gene: .
V gene: TRBV7-8
CDR3 protein: CASSLGEGIYFEQYF

J gene: TRBJ1-1
V gene: TRBV12-3/TRBV12-4
CDR3 protein: CASSLVGFWVEAEAFF

J gene: .
V gene: TRBV15
CDR3 protein: CATSRAKSETQYF

J gene: TRBJ2-1
V gene: TRBV20-1
CDR3 protein: CSARDSWRNEQFF

J gene: TRBJ1-2
V gene: TRBV2
CDR3 protein: CASSERGLNYGYTF

J gene: TRBJ2-3
V gene: TRBV14
CDR3 protein: CASTQSTTGRIDTQYF

J gene: TRBJ2-7
V gene: TRBV7-2
CDR3 protein: CASSLRTGESYEQYF

J gene: TRBJ1-2
V gene: TRBV7-2
CDR3 protein: CASSFGGTDYGYTF

J gene: TRBJ2-1
V gene: TRBV6-2/TRBV6-3
CDR3 protein: CASSYSMDHYNEQFF

J gene: TRBJ1-2
V gene: TRBV20-1
CDR3 protein: CSARNREYGYTF

J gene: TRBJ1-6
V gene: TRBV7-2
CDR3 protein: CASSLVPGGYNSPLHF

J gene: TRBJ2-1
V gene: TRBV12-3/TRBV12-4
CDR3 protein: CASGLVYVFDEQFF

J gene: TRBJ2-2
V gene: TRBV4-2
CDR3 protein: CASSLRTGRGVATGELFF

J gene: TRBJ1-1
V gene: TRBV20-1
CDR3 protein: CSARGDRTEAFF